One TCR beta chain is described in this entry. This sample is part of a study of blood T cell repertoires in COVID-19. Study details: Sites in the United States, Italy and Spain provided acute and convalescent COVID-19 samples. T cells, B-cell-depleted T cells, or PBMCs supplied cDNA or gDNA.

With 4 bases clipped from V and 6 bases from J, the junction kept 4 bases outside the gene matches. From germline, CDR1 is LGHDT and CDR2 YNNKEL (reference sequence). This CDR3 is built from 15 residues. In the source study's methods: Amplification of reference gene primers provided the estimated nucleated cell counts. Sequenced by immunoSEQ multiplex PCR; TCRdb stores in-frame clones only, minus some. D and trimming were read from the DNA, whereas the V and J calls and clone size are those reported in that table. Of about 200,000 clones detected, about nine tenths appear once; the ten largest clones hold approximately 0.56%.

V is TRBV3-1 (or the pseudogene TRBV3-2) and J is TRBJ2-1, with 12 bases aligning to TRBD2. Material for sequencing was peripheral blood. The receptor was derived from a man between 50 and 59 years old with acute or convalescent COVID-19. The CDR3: CASSLPSGRGNEQFF. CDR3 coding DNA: TGTGCCAGCAGCCTACCTAGCGGGAGGGGCAATGAGCAGTTCTTC.